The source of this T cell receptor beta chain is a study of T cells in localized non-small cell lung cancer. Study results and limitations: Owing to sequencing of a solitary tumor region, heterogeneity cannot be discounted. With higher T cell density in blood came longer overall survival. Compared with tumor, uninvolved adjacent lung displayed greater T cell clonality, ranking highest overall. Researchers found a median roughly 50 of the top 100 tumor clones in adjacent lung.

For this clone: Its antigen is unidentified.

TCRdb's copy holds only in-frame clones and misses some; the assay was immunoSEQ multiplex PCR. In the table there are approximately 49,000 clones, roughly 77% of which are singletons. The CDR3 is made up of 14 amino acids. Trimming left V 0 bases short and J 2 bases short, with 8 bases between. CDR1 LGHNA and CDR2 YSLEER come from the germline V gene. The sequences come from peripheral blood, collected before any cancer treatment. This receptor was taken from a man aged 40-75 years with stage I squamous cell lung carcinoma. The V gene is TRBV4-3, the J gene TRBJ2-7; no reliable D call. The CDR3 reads CASSQDYTAYEQYF. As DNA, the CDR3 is TGCGCCAGCAGCCAAGATTACACGGCCTACGAGCAGTACTTC.